The following is a T cell receptor (beta chain) sequence with its context. Antigen specificity is unknown. The data are from a study of shared clonotypes between healthy human individuals. Whole-study results and caveats: Among donors, the sharing of clonotypes was expected to be influenced by sequencing depth.

The germline CDR1 and CDR2 sequences are MNHEY and SMNVEV (reference sequence). V was shortened by 3 bases and J by 3 bases, with 12 bases between the two germline ends. The CDR3 has 15 residues. Data came from immunoSEQ multiplex PCR; TCRdb stores just in-frame clones and leaves some out. The data hold under 2,500,000 clones, with about 94% observed a single time. Healthy adults negative for HIV, lacking recent acute infections or vaccinations, served as donors. V is TRBV27 and J is TRBJ2-1; tentative D call: TRBD1 (5 bases). This receptor was identified in a man younger than 30 in good health. What was sequenced was naive CD4+ T cells sorted from blood. The subset here: CD45RA+ positively selected. Written as DNA, the CDR3 is TGTGCCAGCAGTTTGCGATCAGGGTTCTACAATGAGCAGTTCTTC. Protein product: CASSLRSGFYNEQFF.